This T cell receptor beta chain is from a study of control samples from healthy donors and cancer patients. This clone occurred once. Clones were sequenced by immunoSEQ multiplex PCR, and TCRdb holds only the in-frame ones, with some missing. This sample has tens of thousands of clones, with roughly 90% found just once. Material for sequencing was PBMCs. The sequence was collected from an older woman with head and neck cancer.

The CDR3 spells CASGPRGTYEQYF. The CDR3 DNA reads as TGTGCATCTGGGCCGCGGGGCACCTACGAGCAGTACTTC. The rearrangement joins TRBV12-3 or TRBV12-4 to TRBJ2-7, with a tentative D call TRBD2 (6 bases). This CDR3 region has 13 residues.